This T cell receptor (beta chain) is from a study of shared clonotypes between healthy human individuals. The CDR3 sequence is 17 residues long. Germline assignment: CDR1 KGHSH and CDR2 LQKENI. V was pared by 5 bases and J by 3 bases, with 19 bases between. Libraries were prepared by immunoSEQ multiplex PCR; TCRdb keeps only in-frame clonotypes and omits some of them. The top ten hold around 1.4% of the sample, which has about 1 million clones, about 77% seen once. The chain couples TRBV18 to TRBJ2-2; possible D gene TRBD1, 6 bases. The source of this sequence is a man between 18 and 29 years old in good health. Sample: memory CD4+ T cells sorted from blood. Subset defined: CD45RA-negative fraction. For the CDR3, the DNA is TGTGCCAGCTCAGATCAATTTTACAGGGATGACACCGGGGAGCTGTTTTTT. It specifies CASSDQFYRDDTGELFF.